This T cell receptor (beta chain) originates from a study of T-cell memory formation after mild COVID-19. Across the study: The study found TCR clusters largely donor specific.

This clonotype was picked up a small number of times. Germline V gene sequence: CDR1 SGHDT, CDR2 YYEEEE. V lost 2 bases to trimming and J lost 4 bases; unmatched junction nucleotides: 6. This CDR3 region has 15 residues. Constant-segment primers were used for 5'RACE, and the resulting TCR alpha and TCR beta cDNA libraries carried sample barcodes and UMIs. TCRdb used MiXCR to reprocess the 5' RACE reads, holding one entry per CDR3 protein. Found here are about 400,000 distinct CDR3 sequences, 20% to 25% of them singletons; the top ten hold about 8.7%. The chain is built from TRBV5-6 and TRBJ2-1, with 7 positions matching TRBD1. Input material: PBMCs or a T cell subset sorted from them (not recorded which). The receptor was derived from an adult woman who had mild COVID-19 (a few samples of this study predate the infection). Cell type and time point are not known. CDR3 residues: CASSFSGTAYNEQFF. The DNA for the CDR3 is TGTGCCAGCAGCTTCTCCGGGACAGCTTACAATGAGCAGTTCTTC.